The 22 T cell receptor beta chains listed next were all sequenced from one sample in a study of radiation and T cells in renal cell carcinoma. The time point is: baseline pretreatment blood. As to treatment: 15 Gy SBRT to primary tumor, nephrectomy 4 weeks later. The method was immunoSEQ multiplex PCR; TCRdb's version includes in-frame clones alone and lacks a portion of them. The sample shows roughly 130,000 clones, nearly 90% of them seen only once. Sequenced material: blood, taken from a patient whose treatment included radiotherapy and nephrectomy. The receptor source for this set is a woman aged 45-65 years with renal cell carcinoma.

Worth noting for this clone: This same CDR3 is encoded by further DNA sequences in the sample. The chain has TRBV6-1 and TRBJ2-7; unclear D gene. CDR1 is MNHNS, CDR2 SASEGT, per germline. The CDR3 totals 12 residues. Trimming left V 3 bases short and J 3 bases short, with 6 bases between. This chain's CDR3 is CASSDWGYEQYF. For the CDR3, the DNA is TGTGCCAGCAGTGATTGGGGCTACGAGCAGTACTTC.

The gene calls are TRBV2 and TRBJ1-1; tentatively, D is TRBD1 (6 bases). V gave up 0 bases and J gave up 0 bases, with 11 bases separating them. The CDR3 covers 16 residues. CDR1 and CDR2 from the germline V gene are SNHLY and FYNNEI. The CDR3: CASSEAAGALNTEAFF. The CDR3 DNA follows: TGTGCCAGCAGTGAAGCGGCAGGGGCTTTGAACACTGAAGCTTTCTTT.

The rearrangement joins TRBV5-1 to TRBJ2-7; D may be TRBD1 (6 bases). Germline V lookup: CDR1 SGHRS, CDR2 YFSETQ. This CDR3 has 15 residues. V dropped 0 bases and J dropped 2 bases, with 12 bases sitting between them. The CDR3 here is CASSLGQGITYEQYF. The CDR3 region has the DNA TGCGCCAGCAGCTTGGGTCAGGGGATTACCTACGAGCAGTACTTC.

The V and J genes are TRBV9 and TRBJ2-7, with 12 bases identical to TRBD2. With V trimmed by 2 bases and J by 6 bases, 3 bases remained unmatched. The CDR3 loop spans 14 amino acids. Germline assignment: CDR1 SGDLS and CDR2 YYNGEE. Here the CDR3 DNA reads TGTGCCAGCAGCGTCCTAGCGGGGGGGCGCGAGCAGTACTTC. It specifies CASSVLAGGREQYF.

The rearrangement joins TRBV7-2 to TRBJ2-1; no clear D gene. Trimming cost V 4 bases and J 12 bases, with 13 bases left between them. In germline, CDR1 is SGHTA, CDR2 FQGNSA. The CDR3 extends over 12 amino acids. The CDR3 sequence: CASSSPDLRQFF. The CDR3 DNA follows: TGTGCCAGCAGCTCCCCAGACCTTAGGCAGTTCTTC.

V usage is TRBV5-1 and J usage is TRBJ1-2; TRBD1 might be the D (5 bases). Per the germline V gene, CDR1 is SGHRS and CDR2 is YFSETQ. Trimming took 4 bases from V and 6 from J, leaving 13 bases between them. This CDR3 is 13 amino acids long. Here the CDR3 reads CASSGTGSDGYTF. The CDR3 nucleotides are TGCGCCAGCAGCGGAACAGGAAGCGATGGCTACACCTTC.

The gene calls are TRBV7-9 and TRBJ2-3; no clear D. V lost 2 bases and J lost 0, with 6 bases in between. The CDR3 covers 14 residues. In germline, CDR1 is SEHNR, CDR2 FQNEAQ (reference sequence). In nucleotides, the CDR3 is TGTGCCAGCAGCTTAACCTCTAGCACAGATACGCAGTATTTT. The encoded protein is CASSLTSSTDTQYF.

The rearrangement joins TRBV5-1 to TRBJ1-1; TRBD1 aligns across 9 bases. The CDR3 extends over 14 amino acids. Germline V gives CDR1 SGHRS, CDR2 YFSETQ. V lost 3 bases, J lost 4 bases, and 4 bases stayed unmatched. CDR3 loop: CASSWGTGRTEAFF. CDR3 bases: TGCGCCAGCAGCTGGGGGACAGGGCGCACTGAAGCTTTCTTT.

The rearrangement joins TRBV5-4 to TRBJ1-2, with 8 bases lining up with TRBD1. The CDR3 sequence is 13 residues long. Germline trimming cut 1 base from V and 8 bases from J; bases unmatched to any gene: 4. Germline loops: CDR1 SGHNT, CDR2 YYREEE (reference sequence). In DNA, the CDR3 is TGTGCCAGCAGCTTGTACCAGGGGGCGGGCTACACCTTC. It codes for CASSLYQGAGYTF.

J is TRBJ2-5 and V is TRBV5-1, with TRBD2 matching over 10 bases. The CDR3 has 15 amino acids. With 4 bases clipped from V and 1 base from J, the junction kept 4 bases outside the gene matches. Germline V gene lookup returns CDR1 SGHRS and CDR2 YFSETQ. The CDR3 nucleotides read TGCGCCAGCAGCCTACTAGCGGGGACCCAAGAGACCCAGTACTTC. Its translation is CASSLLAGTQETQYF.

The genes are TRBV5-5 and TRBJ1-3, with D uncertain. There are 17 residues in the CDR3. CDR1 is SGHKS, CDR2 YYEKEE, per germline (reference sequence). Trimming stripped 4 bases from V and 0 bases from J, with 17 bases between. The CDR3 nucleotides read TGTGCCAGCAGCCTGATGCGGGCAGCTAGCTCTGGAAACACCATATATTTT. This translates into CASSLMRAASSGNTIYF. The full variable domain, completed using reference TRBV5-5 and TRBJ1-3, is DAGVTQSPTHLIKTRGQQVTLRCSPISGHKSVSWYQQVLGQGPQFIFQYYEKEERGRGNFPDRFSARQFPNYSSELNVNALLLGDSALYLCASSLMRAASSGNTIYFGEGSWLTVV.

The DNA of the CDR3 is TGCGCCAGCAGCACGGACATATACACCGGGGAGCTGTTTTTT. This encodes CASSTDIYTGELFF. The chain uses TRBV5-1 and TRBJ2-2; a possible D gene is TRBD1 (5 bases). CDR1 and CDR2 (germline): SGHRS, YFSETQ. The CDR3 sequence is 14 residues long. Trimming pared 4 bases from V and 3 bases from J, leaving 10 bases between.

The chain has TRBV19 and TRBJ2-5, with TRBD1 matching 10 bases. J lost 7 bases, V lost 4 bases, and 9 bases had no gene match. CDR3 length equals 15 residues. Germline loops: CDR1 LNHDA, CDR2 SQIVND (reference sequence). Here the CDR3 reads CASSTSGQGRGTQYF. CDR3 coding DNA: TGTGCCAGTAGTACCTCGGGACAGGGGAGGGGGACCCAGTACTTC.

The rearrangement joins TRBV18 to TRBJ1-5; no firm D call. Germline lookup yields CDR1 KGHSH and CDR2 LQKENI. CDR3 size: 16 residues. V was trimmed by 3 bases and J by 0 bases, leaving 12 bases between them. The CDR3 nucleotides are TGTGCCAGCTCACCCCAAACCCCCTATAGCAATCAGCCCCAGCATTTT. Protein product: CASSPQTPYSNQPQHF.

The V gene is TRBV6-1, the J gene TRBJ1-5, with D tentatively TRBD1 (5 bases). The ends were cut back, 2 bases at V and 5 bases at J, with 16 bases in the middle. Germline CDR1 and CDR2: MNHNS and SASEGT. The length of the CDR3 is 16 residues. This CDR3 is CASSEYGRAEYQPQHF. In DNA, the CDR3 is TGTGCCAGCAGTGAATATGGCAGGGCGGAGTATCAGCCCCAGCATTTT.

The V gene is TRBV6-5, the J gene TRBJ1-4; 8 bases agree with TRBD1. After removal of 8 bases from V and 8 bases from J, the junction contained 10 bases not matched to a gene. Per germline, CDR1 MNHEY and CDR2 SVGAGI. The length of the CDR3 is 14 residues. The CDR3: CASRPGQEGEKLFF. CDR3 bases: TGTGCCAGCCGACCGGGACAGGAGGGGGAAAAACTGTTTTTT.

This sequence joins TRBV6-1 and TRBJ1-4; D is unclear. The V and J ends lost 5 bases and 0 bases respectively, with 7 bases between them. The germline CDR1 and CDR2 sequences are MNHNS and SASEGT. This CDR3 region has 14 residues. This chain's CDR3 is CASSLASTNEKLFF. CDR3 nucleotides: TGTGCCAGCAGTTTGGCCTCAACTAATGAAAAACTGTTTTTT.

V and J are TRBV19 and TRBJ1-1; D perhaps matches TRBD1 (5 bases). The V gene lost 3 bases and the J gene lost 10 bases, with 18 bases spanning the gap. The CDR3 has 14 amino acids. Germline CDR1 LNHDA, CDR2 SQIVND (reference sequence). The CDR3 region is CASSIGESRGAAFF. The CDR3 DNA reads TGTGCCAGTAGTATCGGCGAATCCCGAGGGGCAGCTTTCTTT.

The gene calls are TRBV19 and TRBJ2-5; D is ambiguous. The germline V gene encodes CDR1 LNHDA and CDR2 SQIVND (reference sequence). V shed 5 bases and J shed 1 base, with 11 bases lying between them. The CDR3 consists of 14 residues. In DNA form, the CDR3 reads TGTGCCAGTAGTTTTCAAGCCTCCCAAGAGACCCAGTACTTC. This gives the protein CASSFQASQETQYF. The full variable domain, in which reference TRBV19 and TRBJ2-5 provide the parts outside the CDR3, is DGGITQSPKYLFRKEGQNVTLSCEQNLNHDAMYWYRQDPGQGLRLIYYSQIVNDFQKGDIAEGYSVSREKKESFPLTVTSAQKNPTAFYLCASSFQASQETQYFGPGTRLLVL.

The rearrangement links TRBV9 to TRBJ1-5, with D hard to call. The germline V gene has CDR1 SGDLS and CDR2 YYNGEE. V shed 4 bases and J shed 7 bases, with 12 bases lying between them. This CDR3 has 13 residues. The CDR3 bases are TGTGCCAGCAGCAAGAATTCGGAACAGCCCCAGCATTTT. Translation: CASSKNSEQPQHF. Full variable domain (remainder filled in from reference TRBV9 and TRBJ1-5): DSGVTQTPKHLITATGQRVTLRCSPRSGDLSVYWYQQSLDQGLQFLIQYYNGEERAKGNILERFSAQQFPDLHSELNLSSLELGDSALYFCASSKNSEQPQHFGDGTRLSIL.

The V gene is TRBV30, the J gene TRBJ2-6, with TRBD2 matching 9 bases. This CDR3 has 17 amino acids. With V trimmed by 2 bases and J by 0 bases, 5 bases remained unmatched. Germline V lookup: CDR1 GTSNPN, CDR2 SVGIG (reference sequence). The CDR3 nucleotides read TGTGCCTGGAGTCGGCTAGCGGGGATCTCTGGGGCCAACGTCCTGACTTTC. Translated: CAWSRLAGISGANVLTF.

This chain connects TRBV19 to TRBJ1-5; D not resolved. Germline loops: CDR1 LNHDA, CDR2 SQIVND (reference sequence). Trimming stripped 7 bases from V and 0 bases from J, with 7 bases between. The CDR3 length is 13 residues. CDR3 amino acids: CASNSYSNQPQHF. The CDR3 DNA sequence: TGTGCCAGTAATAGCTATAGCAATCAGCCCCAGCATTTT. Based on the CDR3 plus reference TRBV19 and TRBJ1-5, the full variable domain is DGGITQSPKYLFRKEGQNVTLSCEQNLNHDAMYWYRQDPGQGLRLIYYSQIVNDFQKGDIAEGYSVSREKKESFPLTVTSAQKNPTAFYLCASNSYSNQPQHFGDGTRLSIL.